Many counts were recorded for the clone carrying this T cell receptor (beta chain). The study defined stable Graves' hyperthyroidism as no ophthalmopathy progression within 18 months. Isolation of PBMCs was performed on about 9.9 ml fresh peripheral blood. TCR beta CDR3 regions were amplified from RNA transcripts. When the TCR CDR3 underwent first-round RT-PCR, the HTBI primer set was used. TCRdb called the multiplex PCR reads again in MiXCR, with one record for every CDR3 protein. The sample contains 750,000 to 950,000 distinct CDR3 sequences, about two fifths of which appear only once. The data originate from a study of T cells in Graves' hyperthyroidism and ophthalmopathy. This TCR derives from a man aged 18 to 35 with Graves' hyperthyroidism. The sequencing sample was made of blood.

The CDR3 nucleotides read TGTGCCAGCAGCTTAGGTATTACCAATTCACCCCTCCACTTT. This encodes CASSLGITNSPLHF. V usage is TRBV13 and J usage is TRBJ1-6; D ambiguous. The CDR3 spans 14 residues. The germline V gene has CDR1 PRHDT and CDR2 FYEKMQ (reference sequence). The V end was cut by 0 bases, the J end by 7 bases, with 7 bases between.